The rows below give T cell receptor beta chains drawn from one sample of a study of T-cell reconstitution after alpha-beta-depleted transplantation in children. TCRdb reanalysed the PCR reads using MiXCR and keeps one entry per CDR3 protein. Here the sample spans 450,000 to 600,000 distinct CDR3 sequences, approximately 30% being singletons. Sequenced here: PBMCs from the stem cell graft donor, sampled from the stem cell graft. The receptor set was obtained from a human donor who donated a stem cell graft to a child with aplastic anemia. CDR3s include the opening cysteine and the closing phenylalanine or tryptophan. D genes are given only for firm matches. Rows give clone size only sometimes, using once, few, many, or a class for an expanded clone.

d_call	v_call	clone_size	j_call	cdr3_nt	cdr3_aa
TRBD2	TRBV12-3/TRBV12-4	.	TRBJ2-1	TGTGCCAGCAACTTAGCGGGAGGGTTAGTTAGCGAGCAGTTCTTC	CASNLAGGLVSEQFF
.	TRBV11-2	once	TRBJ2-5	TGTGCCAGCAGCTTAAGGGTCGGCACCTTAGTGGGGGAGACCCAGTACTTC	CASSLRVGTLVGETQYF
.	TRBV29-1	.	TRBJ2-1	TGCAGCGTTCGCGGGGAGACCTCCTACAATGAGCAGTTCTTC	CSVRGETSYNEQFF
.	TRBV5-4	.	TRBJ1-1	TGTGCCAGCAGCCCGGACGGCCCCGCCATTGAAGCTTTCTTT	CASSPDGPAIEAFF
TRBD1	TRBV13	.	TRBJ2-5	TGTGCCAGCAGCTGGGGGGACAGGGGATGGGAGACCCAGTACTTC	CASSWGDRGWETQYF
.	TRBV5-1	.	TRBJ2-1	TGCGCCAGCAGGGGTGGTGAGCAGTTCTTC	CASRGGEQFF
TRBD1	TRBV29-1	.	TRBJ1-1	TGCAGCGTTGAAGATCGAAACAGGGGATACACTGAAGCTTTCTTT	CSVEDRNRGYTEAFF
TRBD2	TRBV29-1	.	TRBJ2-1	TGCAGCGTTGAGGGACTAGCGGGAGTGGGGAATGAGCAGTTCTTC	CSVEGLAGVGNEQFF
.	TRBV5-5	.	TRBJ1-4	TGTGCCAGCAGCTTAATTGTAACCGGCAGGGCGAATGAAAAACTGTTTTTT	CASSLIVTGRANEKLFF
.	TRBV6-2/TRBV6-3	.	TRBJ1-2	TGTGCCAGCAGTTACTCACTGACCAACTATGGCTACACCTTC	CASSYSLTNYGYTF
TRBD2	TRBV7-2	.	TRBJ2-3	TGTGCCAGCAGCTTAGTAGCGGGGGACCCAGATACGCAGTATTTT	CASSLVAGDPDTQYF
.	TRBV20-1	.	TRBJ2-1	TGCAGTGCAAGAGGGCTGAATGAGCAGTTCTTC	CSARGLNEQFF
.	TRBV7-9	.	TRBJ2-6	TGTGCCAGCCCCTCGGGAGCTAGTGCTGGGGCCAACGTCCTGACTTTC	CASPSGASAGANVLTF
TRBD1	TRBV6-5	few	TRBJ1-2	TGTGCCAGCAGTTACTGGGGACAGGTCGCCGGGAACTATGGCTACACCTTC	CASSYWGQVAGNYGYTF
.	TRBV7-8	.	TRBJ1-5	TGTGCCAGCAGCTCACAGGGTCGGCAGCCCCAGCATTTT	CASSSQGRQPQHF
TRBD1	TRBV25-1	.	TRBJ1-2	TGTGCCAGCAGTGAGGGGGAGGGGGCTGACTATGGCTACACCTTC	CASSEGEGADYGYTF
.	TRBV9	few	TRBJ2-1	TGTGCCAGCAGCGTAGGTAGCGCAGAGCAGTTCTTC	CASSVGSAEQFF
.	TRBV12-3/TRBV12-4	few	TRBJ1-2	TGTGCCAGCAGCCGGTTTGGCGATGGCTACACCTTC	CASSRFGDGYTF
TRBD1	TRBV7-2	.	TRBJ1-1	TGTGCCAGCAGAATACAGGGGGGGAACACTGAAGCTTTCTTT	CASRIQGGNTEAFF
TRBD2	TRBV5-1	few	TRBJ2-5	TGCGCCAGCAGCAAGGGAATAGCGGGAATAAACCAAGAGACCCAGTACTTC	CASSKGIAGINQETQYF
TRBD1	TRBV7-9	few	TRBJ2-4	TGTGCCAGCAGCTCGACAGGGAGCATAAACATTCAGTACTTC	CASSSTGSINIQYF
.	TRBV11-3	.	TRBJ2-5	TGTGCCAGCAGCCTAGGGGCAGGTCCGTCTCAAGAGACCCAGTACTTC	CASSLGAGPSQETQYF
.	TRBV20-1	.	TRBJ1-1	TGCAGTGCTAGAATCGGGAGTGTGAACACTGAAGCTTTCTTT	CSARIGSVNTEAFF
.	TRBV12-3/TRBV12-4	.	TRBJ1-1	TGTGCCAGCAGTTTTCGGCAGTGGGAAGCTTTCTTT	CASSFRQWEAFF
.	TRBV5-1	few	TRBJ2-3	TGCGCCAGCAGCTATCAACCCCAGGGGGGAGCGGCACCTAGCACAGATACGCAGTATTTT	CASSYQPQGGAAPSTDTQYF
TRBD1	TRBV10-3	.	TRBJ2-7	TGTGCCATCAGTGAGTCCCGGGACAGGGCCTACGAGCAGTACTTC	CAISESRDRAYEQYF
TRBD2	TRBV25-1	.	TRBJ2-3	TGTGCCAGCAGTGACGGCGGGAGACGCACAGATACGCAGTATTTT	CASSDGGRRTDTQYF
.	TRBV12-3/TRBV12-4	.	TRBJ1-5	TGTGCCAGCAGTTCCCACAGGCTGGGGGGAATCGGCAATCAGCCCCAGCATTTT	CASSSHRLGGIGNQPQHF
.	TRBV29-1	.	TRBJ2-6	TGCAGCGTCAGGCCAGGTATCTCTGGGGCCAACGTCCTGACTTTC	CSVRPGISGANVLTF
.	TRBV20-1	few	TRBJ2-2	TGCAGTGCTAGGTTTAGCGGTAGAGCCGGGGAGCTGTTTTTT	CSARFSGRAGELFF
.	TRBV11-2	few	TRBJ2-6	TGTGCCAGCAGCCACCGAGGCAGATCTCTATATGGGGCCAACGTCCTGACTTTC	CASSHRGRSLYGANVLTF
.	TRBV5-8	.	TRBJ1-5	TGTGCCAGCAGCTTTACGCAGAGCAATCAGCCCCAGCATTTT	CASSFTQSNQPQHF
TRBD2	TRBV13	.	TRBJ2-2	TGTGCCAGCAGCTCGACTAGCGGGAGGGCTCGTACCGGGGAGCTGTTTTTT	CASSSTSGRARTGELFF
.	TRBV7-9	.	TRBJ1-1	TGTGCCAGCAGCCCCCCATTCGGGGGAGGGGCTTTCTTT	CASSPPFGGGAFF
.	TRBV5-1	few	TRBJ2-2	TGCGCCAGCAGCATCGGGGCCACGGGAGCCGGGGAGCTGTTTTTT	CASSIGATGAGELFF
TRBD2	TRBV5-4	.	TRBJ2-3	TGTGCCAGCAGCTTGGAGGAGCGGGAGGACCTCACAGATACGCAGTATTTT	CASSLEEREDLTDTQYF
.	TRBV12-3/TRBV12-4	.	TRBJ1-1	TGTGCCAGCAAGGGGCAGGGGTACACTGAAGCTTTCTTT	CASKGQGYTEAFF
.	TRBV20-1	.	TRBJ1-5	TGCAGTGCTAGAGAAACACCGGGGCAGAGTCAGCCCCAGCATTTT	CSARETPGQSQPQHF
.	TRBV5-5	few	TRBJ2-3	TGTGCCAGCAGCTTGCAGGGTATAGATACGCAGTATTTT	CASSLQGIDTQYF
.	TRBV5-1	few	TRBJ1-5	TGCGCCAGCAGCAAACAATACGGACAGCCCCAGCATTTT	CASSKQYGQPQHF
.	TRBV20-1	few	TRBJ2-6	TGCAGTGCTAGCCAAGGGCCCCTCATCTCTGGGGCCAACGTCCTGACTTTC	CSASQGPLISGANVLTF
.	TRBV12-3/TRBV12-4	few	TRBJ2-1	TGTGCCAGCTCAACGGGTGGGAGCGGATCCTACAATGAGCAGTTCTTC	CASSTGGSGSYNEQFF
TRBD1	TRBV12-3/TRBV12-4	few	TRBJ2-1	TGTGCCAGCAGCCTAAAACAGGGGTCCTACAATGAGCAGTTCTTC	CASSLKQGSYNEQFF
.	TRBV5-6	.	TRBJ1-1	TGTGCCAGCAGCTTGATAGGGGAAACTGAAGCTTTCTTT	CASSLIGETEAFF
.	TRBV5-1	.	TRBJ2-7	TGCGCCAGCAGCTTGGGGGGTCAGGGCCACGAGCAGTACTTC	CASSLGGQGHEQYF
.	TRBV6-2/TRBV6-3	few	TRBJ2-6	TGTGCCAGCAGAAACAGATTGAGGGCAGGGACGGAAAGTGGGGCCAACGTCCTGACTTTC	CASRNRLRAGTESGANVLTF
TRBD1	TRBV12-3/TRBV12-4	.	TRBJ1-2	TGTGCCAGCAGTTTCGTCGGACAGGGCCTTACTACCTTC	CASSFVGQGLTTF
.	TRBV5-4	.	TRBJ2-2	TGTGCCAGTATTAACGGGAGTTTGAAGAACACCGGGGAGCTGTTTTTT	CASINGSLKNTGELFF
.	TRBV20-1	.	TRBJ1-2	TGCAGTGCTAGAGATTCTGTAGCCTATGGCTACACCTTC	CSARDSVAYGYTF
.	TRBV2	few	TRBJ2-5	TGTGCCAGCAGGGCGGGGAGCGGGCGGGAAGCGACCCAGTACTTC	CASRAGSGREATQYF
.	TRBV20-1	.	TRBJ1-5	TGCAGTGCGAGGGACACTAGCAATCAGCCCCAGCATTTT	CSARDTSNQPQHF
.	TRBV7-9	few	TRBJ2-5	TGTGCCAGCAGCTTGTCAGTAGAGACCCAGTACTTC	CASSLSVETQYF
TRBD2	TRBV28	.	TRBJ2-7	TGTGCCAGCCTAGCGGGGCAGGGGGTATACGAGCAGTACTTC	CASLAGQGVYEQYF
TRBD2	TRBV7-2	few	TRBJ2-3	TGTGCCAGCAGCTTAGGGACTAGCGGGAGTTATACGCAGTATTTT	CASSLGTSGSYTQYF
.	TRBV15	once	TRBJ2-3	TGTGCCACCAGCAGGGGGGCCACAGATACGCAGTATTTT	CATSRGATDTQYF